This T cell receptor beta chain was found in a study of blood T cell repertoires in COVID-19. Background on the study: Donors in the United States, Italy and Spain gave samples during acute or convalescent COVID-19. PBMCs, B-cell-depleted T cells, or T cells provided the cDNA or gDNA that made up the material.

The CDR3 spans 15 residues. V shed 4 bases and J 3 bases; nucleotides not matched to a gene: 3. From germline, CDR1 is LGHNA and CDR2 YSLEER. As originally analysed: Estimation of nucleated cell counts relied on the amplification of reference gene primers. Using immunoSEQ multiplex PCR, the repertoire was profiled, and TCRdb retains in-frame clones only, with some absent. D and trimming come from the DNA, and the V and J calls and clone size come from that table. The table shows more than 150,000 clones, with 80% to 90% occurring only once. The receptor comes from a middle-aged man with active or convalescent COVID-19. The chain has TRBV4-3 and TRBJ2-1; 10 nucleotides agree with TRBD2. Input material: peripheral blood. The CDR3 loop reads CASSPSGGNYNEQFF. In nucleotides, the CDR3 is TGCGCCAGCAGCCCTAGCGGGGGAAACTACAATGAGCAGTTCTTC.